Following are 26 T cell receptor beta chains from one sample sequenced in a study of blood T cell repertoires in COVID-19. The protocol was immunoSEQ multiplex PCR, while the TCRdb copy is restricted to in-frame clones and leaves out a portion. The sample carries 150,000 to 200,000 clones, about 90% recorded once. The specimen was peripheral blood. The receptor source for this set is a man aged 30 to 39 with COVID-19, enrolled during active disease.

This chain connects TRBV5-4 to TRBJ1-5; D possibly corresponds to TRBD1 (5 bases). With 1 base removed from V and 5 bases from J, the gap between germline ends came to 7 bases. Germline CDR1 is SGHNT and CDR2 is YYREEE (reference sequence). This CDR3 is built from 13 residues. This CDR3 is CASSLWGDQPQHF. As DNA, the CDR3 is TGTGCCAGCAGCTTGTGGGGGGATCAGCCCCAGCATTTT.

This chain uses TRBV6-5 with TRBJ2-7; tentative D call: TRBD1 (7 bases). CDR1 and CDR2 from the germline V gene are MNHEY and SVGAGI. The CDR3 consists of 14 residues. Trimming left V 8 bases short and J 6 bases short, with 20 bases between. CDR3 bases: TGTGCCAGCCAGGGACAGCCCCAGGGAGGCGAGCAGTACTTC. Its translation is CASQGQPQGGEQYF.

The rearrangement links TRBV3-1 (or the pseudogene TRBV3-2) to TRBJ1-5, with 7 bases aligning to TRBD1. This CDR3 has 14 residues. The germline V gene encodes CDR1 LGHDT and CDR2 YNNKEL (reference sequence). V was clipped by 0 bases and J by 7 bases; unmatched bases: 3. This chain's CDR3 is CASSQEAGGQPQHF. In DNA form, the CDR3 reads TGTGCCAGCAGCCAAGAAGCAGGGGGGCAGCCCCAGCATTTT.

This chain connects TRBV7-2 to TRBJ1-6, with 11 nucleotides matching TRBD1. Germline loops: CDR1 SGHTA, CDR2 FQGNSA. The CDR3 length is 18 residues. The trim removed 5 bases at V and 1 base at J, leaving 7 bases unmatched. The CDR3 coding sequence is TGTGCCAGCAGCGCCGGGACAGGGGGAGGATCCTATAATTCACCCCTCCACTTT. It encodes CASSAGTGGGSYNSPLHF.

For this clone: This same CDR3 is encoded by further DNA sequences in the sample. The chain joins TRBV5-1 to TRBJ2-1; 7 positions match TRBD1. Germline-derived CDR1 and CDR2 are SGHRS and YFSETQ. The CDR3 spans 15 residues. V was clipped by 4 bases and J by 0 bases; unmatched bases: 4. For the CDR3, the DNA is TGCGCCAGCAGCCTGGGACAGAGCTCCTACAATGAGCAGTTCTTC. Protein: CASSLGQSSYNEQFF.

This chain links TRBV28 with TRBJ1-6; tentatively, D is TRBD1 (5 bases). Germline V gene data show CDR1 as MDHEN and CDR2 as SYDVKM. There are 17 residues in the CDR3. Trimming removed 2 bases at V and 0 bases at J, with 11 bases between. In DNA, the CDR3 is TGTGCCAGCAGTTTAGGGGCCGGTAGCTCCTATAATTCACCCCTCCACTTT. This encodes CASSLGAGSSYNSPLHF.

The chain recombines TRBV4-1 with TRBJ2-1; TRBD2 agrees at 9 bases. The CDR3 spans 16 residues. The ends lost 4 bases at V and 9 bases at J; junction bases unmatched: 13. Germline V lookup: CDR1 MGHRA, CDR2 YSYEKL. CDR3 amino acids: CASSPLVGGRATEQFF. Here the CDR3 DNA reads TGCGCCAGCAGCCCTTTAGTGGGCGGGAGGGCCACTGAGCAGTTCTTC.

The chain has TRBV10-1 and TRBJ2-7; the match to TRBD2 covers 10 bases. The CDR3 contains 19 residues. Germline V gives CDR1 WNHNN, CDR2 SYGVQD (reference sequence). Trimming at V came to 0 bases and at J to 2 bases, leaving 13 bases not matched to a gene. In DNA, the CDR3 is TGCGCCAGCAGTGAGTCGAGGGCCTTGACTAGCGGGCAACCCTACGAGCAGTACTTC. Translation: CASSESRALTSGQPYEQYF.

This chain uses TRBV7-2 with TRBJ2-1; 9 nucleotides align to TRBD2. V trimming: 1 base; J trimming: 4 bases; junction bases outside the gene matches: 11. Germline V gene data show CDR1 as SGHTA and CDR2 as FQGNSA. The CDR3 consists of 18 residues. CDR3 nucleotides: TGTGCCAGCAGCTTAGGATTAATTTGGACTAGCGAGTACAATGAGCAGTTCTTC. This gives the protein CASSLGLIWTSEYNEQFF.

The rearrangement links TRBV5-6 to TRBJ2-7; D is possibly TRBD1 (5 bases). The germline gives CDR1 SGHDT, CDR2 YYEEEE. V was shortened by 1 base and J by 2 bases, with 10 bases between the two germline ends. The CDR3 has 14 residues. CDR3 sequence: CASSLPGLTYEQYF. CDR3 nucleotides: TGTGCCAGCAGCTTGCCAGGGCTAACCTACGAGCAGTACTTC.

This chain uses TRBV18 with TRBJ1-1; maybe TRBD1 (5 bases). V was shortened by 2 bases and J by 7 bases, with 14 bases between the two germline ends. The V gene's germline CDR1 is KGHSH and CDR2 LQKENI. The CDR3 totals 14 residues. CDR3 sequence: CASSPDRREGEAFF. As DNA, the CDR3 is TGTGCCAGCTCACCAGATCGCAGGGAAGGTGAAGCTTTCTTT.

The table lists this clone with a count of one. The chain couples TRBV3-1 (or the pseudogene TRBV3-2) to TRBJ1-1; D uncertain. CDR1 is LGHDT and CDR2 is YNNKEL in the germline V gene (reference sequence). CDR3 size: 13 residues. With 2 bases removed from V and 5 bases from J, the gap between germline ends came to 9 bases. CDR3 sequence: CASSQTVITEAFF. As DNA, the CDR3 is TGTGCCAGCAGCCAAACGGTGATTACTGAAGCTTTCTTT.

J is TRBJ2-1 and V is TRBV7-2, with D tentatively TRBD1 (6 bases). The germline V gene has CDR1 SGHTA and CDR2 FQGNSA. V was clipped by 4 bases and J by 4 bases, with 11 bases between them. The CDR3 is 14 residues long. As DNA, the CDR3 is TGTGCCAGCAGCTCCGCCGGACAGTACAATGAGCAGTTCTTC. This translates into CASSSAGQYNEQFF.

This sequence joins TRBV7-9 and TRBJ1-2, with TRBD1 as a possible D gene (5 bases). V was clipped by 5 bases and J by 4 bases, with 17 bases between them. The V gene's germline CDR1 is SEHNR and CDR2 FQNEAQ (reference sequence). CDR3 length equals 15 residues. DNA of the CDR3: TGTGCCAGCAGCCGAAGCGGGACCGTCCTCTATGGCTACACCTTC. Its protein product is CASSRSGTVLYGYTF.

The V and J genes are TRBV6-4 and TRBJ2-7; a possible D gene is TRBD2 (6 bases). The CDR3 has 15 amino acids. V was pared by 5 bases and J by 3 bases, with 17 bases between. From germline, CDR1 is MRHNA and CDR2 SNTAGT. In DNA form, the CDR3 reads TGTGCCAGCAGTACCAAGGACTACCCTCACTACGAGCAGTACTTC. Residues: CASSTKDYPHYEQYF.

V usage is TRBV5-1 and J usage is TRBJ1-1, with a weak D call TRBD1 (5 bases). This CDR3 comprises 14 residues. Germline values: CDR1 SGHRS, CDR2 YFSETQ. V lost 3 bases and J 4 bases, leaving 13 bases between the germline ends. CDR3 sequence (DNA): TGCGCCAGCAGCTCGGTGCGGGGGAGCACTGAAGCTTTCTTT. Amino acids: CASSSVRGSTEAFF.

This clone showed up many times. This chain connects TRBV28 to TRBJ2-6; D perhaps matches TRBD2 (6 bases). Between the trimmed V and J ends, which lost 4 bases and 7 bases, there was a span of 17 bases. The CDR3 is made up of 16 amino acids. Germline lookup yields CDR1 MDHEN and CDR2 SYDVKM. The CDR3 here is CASSWTEGLGANVLTF. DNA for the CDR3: TGTGCCAGCAGTTGGACGGAGGGCCTCGGAGCCAACGTCCTGACTTTC. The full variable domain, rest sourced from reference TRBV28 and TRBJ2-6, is DVKVTQSSRYLVKRTGEKVFLECVQDMDHENMFWYRQDPGLGLRLIYFSYDVKMKEKGDIPEGYSVSREKKERFSLILESASTNQTSMYLCASSWTEGLGANVLTFGAGSRLTVL.

For the CDR3, the DNA is TGCGCCAGCAGCCAAGAGGACAGGTCGAGCTCCTACGAGCAGTACTTC. Protein product: CASSQEDRSSSYEQYF. This chain connects TRBV4-3 to TRBJ2-7; 7 bases are shared with TRBD1. The V and J ends lost 0 bases and 0 bases, in that order; junction bases with no gene match: 5. There are 16 residues in the CDR3. Germline V lookup: CDR1 LGHNA, CDR2 YSLEER.

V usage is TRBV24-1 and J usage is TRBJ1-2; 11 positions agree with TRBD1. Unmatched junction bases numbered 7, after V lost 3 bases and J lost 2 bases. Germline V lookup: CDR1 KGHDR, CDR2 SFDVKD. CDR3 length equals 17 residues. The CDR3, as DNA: TGTGCCACCAGTGATGGGACAGGGGGACAGAAAAACTATGGCTACACCTTC. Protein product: CATSDGTGGQKNYGYTF.

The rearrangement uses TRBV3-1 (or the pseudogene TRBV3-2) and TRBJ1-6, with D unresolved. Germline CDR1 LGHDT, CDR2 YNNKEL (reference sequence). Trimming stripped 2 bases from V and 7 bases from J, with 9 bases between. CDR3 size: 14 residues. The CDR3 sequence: CASSQRGRNSPLHF. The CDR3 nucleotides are TGTGCCAGCAGCCAACGAGGGCGAAATTCACCCCTCCACTTT.

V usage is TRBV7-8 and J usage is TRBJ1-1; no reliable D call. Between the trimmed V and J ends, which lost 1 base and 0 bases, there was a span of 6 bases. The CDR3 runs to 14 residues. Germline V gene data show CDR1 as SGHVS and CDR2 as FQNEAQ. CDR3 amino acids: CASSLEIVNTEAFF. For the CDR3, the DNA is TGTGCCAGCAGCTTAGAAATAGTGAACACTGAAGCTTTCTTT.

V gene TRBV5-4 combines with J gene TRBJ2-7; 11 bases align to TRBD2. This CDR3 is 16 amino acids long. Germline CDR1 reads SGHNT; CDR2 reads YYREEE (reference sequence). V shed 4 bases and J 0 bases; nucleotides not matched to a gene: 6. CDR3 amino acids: CASSPGGTSGSYEQYF. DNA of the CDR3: TGTGCCAGCAGCCCCGGTGGGACTAGCGGCTCCTACGAGCAGTACTTC.

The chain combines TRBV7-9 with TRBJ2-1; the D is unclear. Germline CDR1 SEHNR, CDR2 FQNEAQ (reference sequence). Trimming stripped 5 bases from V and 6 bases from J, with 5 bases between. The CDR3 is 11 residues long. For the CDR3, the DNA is TGTGCCAGCAGCCGTCCCAATGAGCAGTTCTTC. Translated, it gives CASSRPNEQFF.

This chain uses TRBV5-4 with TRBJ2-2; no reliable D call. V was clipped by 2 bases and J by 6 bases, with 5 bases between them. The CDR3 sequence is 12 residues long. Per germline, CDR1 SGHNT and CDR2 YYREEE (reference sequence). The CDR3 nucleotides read TGTGCCAGCAGCTTCCCGGCCGGGGAGCTGTTTTTT. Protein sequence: CASSFPAGELFF.

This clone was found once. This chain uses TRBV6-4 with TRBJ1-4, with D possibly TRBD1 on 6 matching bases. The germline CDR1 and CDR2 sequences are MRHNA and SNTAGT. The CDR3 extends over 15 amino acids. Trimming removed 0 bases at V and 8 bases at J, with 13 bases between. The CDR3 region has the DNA TGTGCCAGCAGTGACTCACAGGGTGGAAGGGAAAAACTGTTTTTT. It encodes CASSDSQGGREKLFF.

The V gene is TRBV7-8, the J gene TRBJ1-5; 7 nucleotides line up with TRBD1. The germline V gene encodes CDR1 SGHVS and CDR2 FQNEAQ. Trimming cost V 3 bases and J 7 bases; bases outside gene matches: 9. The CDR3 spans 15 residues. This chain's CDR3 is CASSFRQGTGQPQHF. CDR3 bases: TGTGCCAGCAGCTTCCGACAGGGCACGGGCCAGCCCCAGCATTTT.